This TCR beta chain was sequenced during a study of CD8+CD57+ T cells in acquired aplastic anemia (dated by TCRdb to 2016 to 2019). Broadly, across the study: Extracted DNA from sorted CD4+ and CD8+ cells averaged around 3.3 ug, ranging from roughly 0.19 to 27.4 ug. A CD8+CD57+ expansion meant a frequency higher than the mean frequency seen in healthy subjects. The full study reports these points: Although some 28 CD8+ CDR3 sequences were shared by patients and controls, these sequences appeared highly expressed in patients and within the immunodominant clones of patients. No significant difference in CD8+ Simpson's diversity was found between patients and healthy controls (P=0.060).

The CDR3 starts with the cysteine, ends with the phenylalanine, and has 16 residues. The only DNA kept is the CDR3, 48 bases in frame from the first base. CDR1 and CDR2 are drawn from the germline V gene: SNHLY, FYNNEI. Trimming takes 6 bases off V and 5 bases off J; junction bases not matched to a gene: 10. Genomic DNA served as template for TCR beta VDJ combination and CDR3 sequence profiling. TCR repertoire sequencing was run on an Illumina HiSeq 2000. Turning to the authors' computational methods: Repertoires were assessed using TRBV/TRBJ rearrangement plots, CDR3 size and DJ length profiles, and Simpson's diversity index. Whichever DNA sequence was most abundant in the deep sequencing data was defined as the immunodominant clone. CDR3 amino acid sequences were screened for sharing across subjects and were compared with published repertoires and the VDJdb database. The public reads were reanalyzed by TCRdb: fastp trimming at Q25, MiXCR alignment, in-frame beta chains only. Rows matching on CDR3 protein sequence are summarized as one entry with the most common DNA and genes. These V and J calls derive from TCRdb rather than the authors' analysis. This sample has 150,000 to 200,000 distinct CDR3 sequences in its table, and around 48% of those were observed once. The ten biggest clones cover about 1.2% of the sample.

The patients picked for sequencing were ones in whom flow cytometry had shown an expansion of CD8+CD57+ cells. Every patient had a diagnosis of severe acquired aplastic anemia based on International Study of Aplastic Anemia and Agranulocytosis and Camitta criteria. Patients had received no therapy at the time of blood sampling. In this study, sorted CD4+ and CD8+ T cells from the blood of healthy subjects and of severe aplastic anemia patients had their TCR repertoires deep-sequenced. Patients were enrolled in the USA under clinicaltrials.gov protocols 00001620, 01623167, 00001397, 00071045, 00081523 and 00961064. Ficoll-Paque density gradient centrifugation was used to isolate peripheral blood mononuclear cells. Before DNA was extracted, CD4+ and CD8+ T cells were sorted using either FACS or magnetic beads. This clonotype was recorded many times. The specificity of this receptor is unknown. No much larger clone is present one base from it, and per-base qualities are unavailable.

The sequence was collected from a human donor with aplastic anemia. The sequence links TRBV2 to TRBJ2-5; TRBD2 fits 12 bases in the junction. The sequencing input was sorted CD4+, CD8+, or CD8+CD57+ T cells (not recorded which) from PBMCs. The DNA sequence reads TGTGCCAGCAGACCTAGGACTAGCGGGGTCCGGGAGACCCAGTACTTC. Its translation reads: CASRPRTSGVRETQYF. Here the CDR3 is joined to the reference TRBV2 and TRBJ2-5 genes, and the full variable domain is: EPEVTQTPSHQVTQMGQEVILRCVPISNHLYFYWYRQILGQKVEFLVSFYNNEISEKSEIFDDQFSVERPDGSNFTLKIRSTKLEDSAMYFCASRPRTSGVRETQYFGPGTRLLVL.